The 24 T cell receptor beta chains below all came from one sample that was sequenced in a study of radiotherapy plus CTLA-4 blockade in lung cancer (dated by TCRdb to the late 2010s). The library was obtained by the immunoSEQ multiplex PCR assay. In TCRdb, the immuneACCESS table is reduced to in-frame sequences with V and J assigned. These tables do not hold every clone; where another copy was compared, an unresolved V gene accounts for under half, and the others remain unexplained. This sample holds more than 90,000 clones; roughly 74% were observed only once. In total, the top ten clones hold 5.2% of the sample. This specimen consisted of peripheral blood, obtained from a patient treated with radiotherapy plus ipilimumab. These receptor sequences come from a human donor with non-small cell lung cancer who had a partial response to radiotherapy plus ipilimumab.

The CDR3 DNA follows: TGCGCCAGCAGCTTGGCCGGGGGGGAAACACGCTATGGCTACACCTTC. Translated: CASSLAGGETRYGYTF. V gene TRBV5-1 combines with J gene TRBJ1-2; possibly TRBD1 for D (5 bases). Germline V lookup: CDR1 SGHRS, CDR2 YFSETQ. This CDR3 is built from 16 residues. V lost 0 bases to trimming and J lost 4 bases, with 16 bases between them.

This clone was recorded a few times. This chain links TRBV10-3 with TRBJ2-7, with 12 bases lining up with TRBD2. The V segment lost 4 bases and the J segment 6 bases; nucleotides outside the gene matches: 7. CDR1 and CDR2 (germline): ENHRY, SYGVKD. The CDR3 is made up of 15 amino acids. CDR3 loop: CAISGTSGEVGEQYF. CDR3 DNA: TGTGCCATCAGTGGGACTAGCGGGGAGGTCGGCGAGCAGTACTTC.

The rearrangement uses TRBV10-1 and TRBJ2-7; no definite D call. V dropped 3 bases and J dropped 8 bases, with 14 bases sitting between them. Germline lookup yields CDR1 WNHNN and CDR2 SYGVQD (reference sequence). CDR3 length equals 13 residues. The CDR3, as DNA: TGCGCCAGCAGTGAAAAACAGAGCCTAAAGCAGTACTTC. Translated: CASSEKQSLKQYF.

This chain's CDR3 is CAISEDIYGYTF. CDR3 in DNA: TGTGCCATCAGCGAGGACATCTATGGCTACACCTTC. The V and J genes are TRBV10-3 and TRBJ1-2, with D tentatively TRBD1 (5 bases). Looked up from germline, CDR1 is ENHRY and CDR2 is SYGVKD. The CDR3 extends over 12 amino acids. V lost 6 bases to trimming and J lost 4 bases, with 9 bases between them.

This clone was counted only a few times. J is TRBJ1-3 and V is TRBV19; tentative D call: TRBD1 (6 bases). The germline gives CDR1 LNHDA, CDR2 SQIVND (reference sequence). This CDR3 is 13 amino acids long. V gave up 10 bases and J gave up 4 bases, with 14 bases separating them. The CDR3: CATSTGFGNTIYF. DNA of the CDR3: TGTGCCACCTCGACAGGATTCGGAAACACCATATATTTT.

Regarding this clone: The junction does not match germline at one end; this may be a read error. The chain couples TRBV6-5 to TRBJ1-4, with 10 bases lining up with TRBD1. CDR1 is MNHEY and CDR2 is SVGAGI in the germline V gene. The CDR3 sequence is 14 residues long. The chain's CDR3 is CASSYEDRGGKLSF. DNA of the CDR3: TGTGCCAGCAGTTACGAGGACAGGGGGGGAAAACTGTCTTTT.

The CDR3, as DNA: TGTGCCAGCAGCGTAACGGGAGGTAGGGCAGATACGCAGTATTTT. Amino acid sequence: CASSVTGGRADTQYF. The chain links TRBV9 to TRBJ2-3; 7 positions match TRBD2. This CDR3 is built from 15 residues. The junction had 6 bases not matched to a gene; V was cut back by 1 base and J by 4 bases. Germline values: CDR1 SGDLS, CDR2 YYNGEE. Variable domain in full (rest from reference TRBV9 and TRBJ2-3): DSGVTQTPKHLITATGQRVTLRCSPRSGDLSVYWYQQSLDQGLQFLIQYYNGEERAKGNILERFSAQQFPDLHSELNLSSLELGDSALYFCASSVTGGRADTQYFGPGTRLTVL.

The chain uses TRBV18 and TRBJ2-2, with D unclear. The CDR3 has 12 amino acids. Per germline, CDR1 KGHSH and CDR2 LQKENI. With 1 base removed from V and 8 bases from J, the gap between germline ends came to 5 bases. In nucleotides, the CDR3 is TGTGCCAGCTCACCACTGAGGGGGGAGCTGTTTTTT. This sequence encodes CASSPLRGELFF.

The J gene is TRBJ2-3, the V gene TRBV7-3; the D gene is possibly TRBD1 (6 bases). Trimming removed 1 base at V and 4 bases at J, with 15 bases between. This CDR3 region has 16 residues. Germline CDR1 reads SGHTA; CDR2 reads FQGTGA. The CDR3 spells CASSLNWAGAADTQYF. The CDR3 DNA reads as TGTGCCAGCAGCTTAAACTGGGCAGGGGCGGCAGATACGCAGTATTTT.

CDR3: CASRAGGTNTEAFF. Written as DNA, the CDR3 is TGTGCCAGCAGGGCAGGGGGCACCAACACTGAAGCTTTCTTT. The chain carries TRBV28 and TRBJ1-1; 8 nucleotides agree with TRBD1. This CDR3 region has 14 residues. Germline assignment: CDR1 MDHEN and CDR2 SYDVKM. Trimming removed 6 bases from V and 2 bases from J; junction bases left unmatched: 5.

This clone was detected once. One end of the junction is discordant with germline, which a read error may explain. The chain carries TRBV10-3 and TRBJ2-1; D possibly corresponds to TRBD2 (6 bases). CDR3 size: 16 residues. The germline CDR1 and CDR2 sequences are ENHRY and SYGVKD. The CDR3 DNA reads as TGTGCCATCACTGAGGGCGCGGGAACGGCCTACAATGAGCAGTTCTTC. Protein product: CAITEGAGTAYNEQFF.

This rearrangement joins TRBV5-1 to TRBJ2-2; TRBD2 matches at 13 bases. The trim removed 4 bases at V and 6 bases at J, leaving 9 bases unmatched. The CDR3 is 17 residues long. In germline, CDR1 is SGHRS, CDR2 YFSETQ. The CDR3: CASSPTSGLAGAGELFF. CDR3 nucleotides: TGCGCCAGCAGCCCAACCTCCGGACTAGCGGGAGCCGGGGAGCTGTTTTTT.

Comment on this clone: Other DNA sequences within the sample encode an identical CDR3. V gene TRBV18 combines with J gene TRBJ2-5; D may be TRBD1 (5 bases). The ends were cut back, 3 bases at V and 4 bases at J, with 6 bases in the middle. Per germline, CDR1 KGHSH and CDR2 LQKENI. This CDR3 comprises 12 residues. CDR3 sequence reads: CASSPGRETQYF. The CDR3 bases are TGTGCCAGCTCACCGGGGCGAGAGACCCAGTACTTC.

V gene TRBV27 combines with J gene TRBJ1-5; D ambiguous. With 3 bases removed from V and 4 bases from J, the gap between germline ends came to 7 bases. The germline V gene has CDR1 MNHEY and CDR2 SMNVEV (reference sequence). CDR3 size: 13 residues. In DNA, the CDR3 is TGTGCCAGCAGTTTTGTCCCGAATCAGCCCCAGCATTTT. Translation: CASSFVPNQPQHF.

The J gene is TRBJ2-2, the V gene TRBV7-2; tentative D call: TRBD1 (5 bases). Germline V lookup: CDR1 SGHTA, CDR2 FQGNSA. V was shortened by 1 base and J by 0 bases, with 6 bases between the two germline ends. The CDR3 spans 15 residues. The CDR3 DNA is TGTGCCAGCAGCTTAGTCAGGGCGAACACCGGGGAGCTGTTTTTT. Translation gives CASSLVRANTGELFF. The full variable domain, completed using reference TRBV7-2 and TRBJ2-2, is GAGVSQSPSNKVTEKGKDVELRCDPISGHTALYWYRQSLGQGLEFLIYFQGNSAPDKSGLPSDRFSAERTGGSVSTLTIQRTQQEDSAVYLCASSLVRANTGELFFGEGSRLTVL.

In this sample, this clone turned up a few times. DNA for the CDR3: TGTGCCAGCAGCTTGGGGTGGGGGCAGAGCTACGAGCAGTACTTC. It encodes CASSLGWGQSYEQYF. The rearrangement links TRBV7-9 to TRBJ2-7, with a possible D match to TRBD1 (6 bases). The CDR3 runs to 15 residues. From germline, CDR1 is SEHNR and CDR2 FQNEAQ (reference sequence). Trimming removed 3 bases from V and 3 bases from J, with 15 bases in between.

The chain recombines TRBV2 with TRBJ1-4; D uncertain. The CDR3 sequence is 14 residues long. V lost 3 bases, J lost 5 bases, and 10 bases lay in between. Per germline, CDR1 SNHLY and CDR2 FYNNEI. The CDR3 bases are TGTGCCAGCAGTGATCTGGGGAGCAATGAAAAACTGTTTTTT. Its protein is CASSDLGSNEKLFF.

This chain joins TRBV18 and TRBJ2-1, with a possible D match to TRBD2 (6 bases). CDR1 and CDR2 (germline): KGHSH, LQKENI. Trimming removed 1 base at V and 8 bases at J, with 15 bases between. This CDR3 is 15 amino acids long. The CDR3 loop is CASSPLSGGVDEQFF. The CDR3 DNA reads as TGTGCCAGCTCACCACTTTCAGGAGGGGTGGATGAGCAGTTCTTC. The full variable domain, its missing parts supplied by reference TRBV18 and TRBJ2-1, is NAGVMQNPRHLVRRRGQEARLRCSPMKGHSHVYWYRQLPEEGLKFMVYLQKENIIDESGMPKERFSAEFPKEGPSILRIQQVVRGDSAAYFCASSPLSGGVDEQFFGPGTRLTVL.

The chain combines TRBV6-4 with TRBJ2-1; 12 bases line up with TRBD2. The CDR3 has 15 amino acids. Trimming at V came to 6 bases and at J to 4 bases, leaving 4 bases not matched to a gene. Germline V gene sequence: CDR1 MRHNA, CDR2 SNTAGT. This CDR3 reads CASRASGRGYNEQFF. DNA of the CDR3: TGTGCCAGCAGGGCTAGCGGGAGGGGTTACAATGAGCAGTTCTTC.

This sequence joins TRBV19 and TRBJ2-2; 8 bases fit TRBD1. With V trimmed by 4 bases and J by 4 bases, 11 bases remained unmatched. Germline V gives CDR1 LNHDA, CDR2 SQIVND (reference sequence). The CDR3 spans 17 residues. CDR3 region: CASSKTFGQGGTGELFF. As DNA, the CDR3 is TGTGCCAGTAGTAAAACCTTCGGACAGGGAGGCACCGGGGAGCTGTTTTTT. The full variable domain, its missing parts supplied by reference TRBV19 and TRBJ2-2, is DGGITQSPKYLFRKEGQNVTLSCEQNLNHDAMYWYRQDPGQGLRLIYYSQIVNDFQKGDIAEGYSVSREKKESFPLTVTSAQKNPTAFYLCASSKTFGQGGTGELFFGEGSRLTVL.

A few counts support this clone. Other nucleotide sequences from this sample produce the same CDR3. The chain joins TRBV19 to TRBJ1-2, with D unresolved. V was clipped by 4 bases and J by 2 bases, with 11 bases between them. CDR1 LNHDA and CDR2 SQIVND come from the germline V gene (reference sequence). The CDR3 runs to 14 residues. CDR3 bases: TGTGCCAGTAGTAGGCAGGCGATAAACTATGGCTACACCTTC. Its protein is CASSRQAINYGYTF.

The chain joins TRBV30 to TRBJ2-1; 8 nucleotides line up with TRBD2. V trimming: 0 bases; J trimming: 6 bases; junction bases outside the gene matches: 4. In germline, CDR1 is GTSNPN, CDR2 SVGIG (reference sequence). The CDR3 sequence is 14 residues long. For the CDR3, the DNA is TGTGCCTGGAGTGTGGGACTAGGACGCAATGAGCAGTTCTTC. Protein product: CAWSVGLGRNEQFF.

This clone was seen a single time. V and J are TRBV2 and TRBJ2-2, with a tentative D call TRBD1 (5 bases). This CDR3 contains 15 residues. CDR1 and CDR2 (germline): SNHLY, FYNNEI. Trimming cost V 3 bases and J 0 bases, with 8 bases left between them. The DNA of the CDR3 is TGTGCCAGCAGTGAGATGGACACGAACACCGGGGAGCTGTTTTTT. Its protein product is CASSEMDTNTGELFF. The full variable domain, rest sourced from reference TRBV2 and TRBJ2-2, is EPEVTQTPSHQVTQMGQEVILRCVPISNHLYFYWYRQILGQKVEFLVSFYNNEISEKSEIFDDQFSVERPDGSNFTLKIRSTKLEDSAMYFCASSEMDTNTGELFFGEGSRLTVL.

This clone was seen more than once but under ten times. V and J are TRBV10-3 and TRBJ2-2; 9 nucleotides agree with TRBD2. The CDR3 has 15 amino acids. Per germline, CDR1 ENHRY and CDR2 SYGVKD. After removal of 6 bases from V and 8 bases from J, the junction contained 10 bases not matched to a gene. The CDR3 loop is CAIRTSGGEGGELFF. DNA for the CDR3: TGTGCCATCAGGACTAGCGGAGGGGAAGGGGGGGAGCTGTTTTTT.